The following is a T cell receptor (beta chain) sequence with its context. Its specificity is not known. Repeated repertoire sampling spanned the course of chemoradiotherapy. The assay was immunoSEQ multiplex PCR, and TCRdb's table has in-frame clones only and misses some. The table shows around 8,800 clones, with approximately 85% occurring only once. The sample originates from a study of chemoradiotherapy in HPV16-positive cancers. Between the trimmed V and J ends, which lost 3 bases and 3 bases, there was a span of 2 bases. Germline V CDR1 and CDR2: SEHNR, FQNEAQ (reference sequence). This CDR3 is 12 amino acids long. General study findings and limits: For HPV16-positive patients, expanding HPV-responsive T cells associated with longer recurrence-free survival. The functional HPV-specific definition rests on just two HPV16-positive patients. Candidate HPV-specific clones and E7-related TCR motifs grew in tumor during treatment.

Specimen: tumor tissue, collected from a patient who underwent chemoradiotherapy. This chain uses TRBV7-9 with TRBJ2-2; the D is unclear. The sequence was collected from a human donor with HPV-associated anogenital cancer. This CDR3 reads CASSFDTGELFF. The CDR3 DNA sequence: TGTGCCAGCAGCTTTGACACCGGGGAGCTGTTTTTT.